This T cell receptor beta chain is from a study of T cell responses to AZD1222 COVID-19 vaccine. Study summary: Pooling of second doses given at about 4 or about 12 weeks was done. Broader study findings: Following two doses of AZD1222, Spike-specific TCR breadth and depth rose.

To note about this clone: Its antigen remains unidentified.

CDR1 is SGHNT, CDR2 YYREEE, per germline (reference sequence). The length of the CDR3 is 14 residues. V lost 0 bases, J lost 2 bases, and 8 bases lay in between. The repertoire was sequenced with immunoSEQ multiplex PCR; TCRdb's copy has only in-frame clones and lacks some. The sample consists of 150,000 to 200,000 clones, approximately 95% of them appearing once. This TCR was recovered from an adult in good health. Specimen: peripheral blood, collected on day 0 of AZD1222 vaccination. V gene TRBV5-4 combines with J gene TRBJ1-2; no clear D gene. The CDR3 spells CASSLAGSNYGYTF. The CDR3 coding sequence is TGTGCCAGCAGCTTGGCAGGCTCCAACTATGGCTACACCTTC. The full variable domain, rest sourced from reference TRBV5-4 and TRBJ1-2, is ETGVTQSPTHLIKTRGQQVTLRCSSQSGHNTVSWYQQALGQGPQFIFQYYREEENGRGNFPPRFSGLQFPNYSSELNVNALELDDSALYLCASSLAGSNYGYTFGSGTRLTVV.